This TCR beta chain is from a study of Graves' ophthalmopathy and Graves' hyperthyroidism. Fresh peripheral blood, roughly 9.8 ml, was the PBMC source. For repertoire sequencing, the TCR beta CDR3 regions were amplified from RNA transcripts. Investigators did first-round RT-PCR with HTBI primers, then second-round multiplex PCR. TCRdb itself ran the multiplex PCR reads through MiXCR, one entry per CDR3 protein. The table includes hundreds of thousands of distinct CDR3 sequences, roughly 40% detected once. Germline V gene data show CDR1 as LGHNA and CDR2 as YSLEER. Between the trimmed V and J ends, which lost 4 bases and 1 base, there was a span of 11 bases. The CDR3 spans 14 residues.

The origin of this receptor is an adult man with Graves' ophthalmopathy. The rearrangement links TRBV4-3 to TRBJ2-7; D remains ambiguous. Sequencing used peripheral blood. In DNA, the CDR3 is TGCGCCAGCAGCCGTAGCACTACTTCCTACGAGCAGTACTTC. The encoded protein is CASSRSTTSYEQYF.